The T cell receptor (beta chain) described here comes from a study of cytomegalovirus exposure and HLA in healthy donors. TCRdb's table, derived via immunoSEQ multiplex PCR, lists solely in-frame clones and lacks some. The table lists hundreds of thousands of clones, roughly 90% of them singletons. The J segment lost 0 bases and the V segment lost 5 bases, leaving 11 bases of the junction unmatched. Per germline, CDR1 MNHEY and CDR2 SMNVEV (reference sequence). This CDR3 is 18 amino acids long. An approximately 130-subject validation cohort, separate from the 666-subject first cohort, supplied the donors.

This receptor was identified in a woman aged 18-30 years in good health and CMV-seronegative. Sequencing used PBMCs. V usage is TRBV27 and J usage is TRBJ1-5; 9 nucleotides align to TRBD1. In DNA form, the CDR3 reads TGTGCCAGCAGTCCCTCGGGACAGGGTCGACCTAGCAATCAGCCCCAGCATTTT. Its translation is CASSPSGQGRPSNQPQHF.